Sequencing of this T cell receptor (beta chain) was carried out in a study of blood T cell repertoires in COVID-19. Overall study: Whether acute or convalescent, the COVID-19 samples came from the United States, Italy and Spain. The cDNA or gDNA used as material had been derived from T cells, B-cell-depleted T cells, or PBMCs.

In the authors' methods: Amplification of reference gene primers was used by the study to estimate nucleated cell counts. Method: immunoSEQ multiplex PCR; TCRdb's copy keeps in-frame clones and lacks some. V and J calls and clone size follow that table, whereas D and trimming were derived from the DNA. Of about 120,000 clones in the sample, 70% to 90% were seen once. The CDR3 is 14 residues long. Germline V lookup: CDR1 MDHEN, CDR2 SYDVKM. The junction had 5 bases not matched to a gene; V was cut back by 2 bases and J by 7 bases. The clonotype comes from a woman between 45 and 60 years old with active or convalescent COVID-19. Sequencing used peripheral blood. This sequence joins TRBV28 and TRBJ1-5, with TRBD1 identical over 7 bases. In DNA, the CDR3 is TGTGCCAGCAGTTTACAGGGGGTATGGCAGCCCCAGCATTTT. Residues: CASSLQGVWQPQHF.